This TCR beta chain was captured in a study of Ad26.COV2.S vaccination and SARS-CoV-2 variants. Study at large: The authors gave Ad26.COV2.S intramuscularly, either once or twice 56 days apart. General observations from the study: The TCR breadth and depth analyses may have produced an underestimate of total T cell responses.

Concerning this clone itself: The antigen is undetermined.

Germline assignment: CDR1 KGHDR and CDR2 SFDVKD. Trimming removed 7 bases from V and 9 bases from J; junction bases left unmatched: 8. The CDR3 has 13 residues. Treatment specified: around 19 received Ad26.COV2.S at low or high dose, single or two shots; roughly five received placebo; per-sample allocation not given. Samples were taken on day 63 after the first vaccine or placebo injection. It was an adult aged 18-55 years in Boston who was the donor. What was given as vaccine was an Ad26 vector encoding Wuhan-strain SARS-CoV-2 spike. Here immunoSEQ multiplex PCR was the method, and the copy in TCRdb shows in-frame clones only, minus some. The sample consists of some 290,000 clones, just over 85% of them appearing once.

This sequence joins TRBV24-1 and TRBJ1-5; 7 nucleotides align to TRBD1. This TCR derives from a person between 18 and 60 years old who received the Ad26.COV2.S COVID-19 vaccine or a placebo. Sequenced material: peripheral blood, taken in a trial of Ad26.COV2.S vaccine versus placebo. Written as DNA, the CDR3 is TGTGCCACCAGACTGGACAGGAGTTTGCCCCAGCATTTT. Translation gives CATRLDRSLPQHF.